This T cell receptor (beta chain) derives from a study of blood T cells in healthy people across ages (dated by TCRdb to the mid-2010s). Turning to the overall study: In model experiments, roughly one uniquely barcoded TCR beta cDNA molecule per two T cells was captured by template switching. To track age-related changes in TCR beta repertoire diversity, the study relied on deep sequencing normalized with unique cDNA molecular identifiers. Four age groups were formed from the donors: young (average 16 years), middle-aged (less than 40), aged (approximately 60) and long-lived (around 80). Donors of different ages were randomly distributed across sequencing lanes to avoid experimental bias. Using the same blood draw, the study looked at two additional independent replicas of 1 million unique cDNA reads for two donors, one aged 18 to 29 and the other aged 80 or older.

V lost 5 bases and J lost 3 bases; the stretch between them is 14 bases long. Sequences MNHEY (CDR1) and SMNVEV (CDR2) are obtained from the germline V gene (reference sequence). The CDR3 has 15 amino acids, counting the end cysteine and phenylalanine. Only the CDR3 DNA stays, 45 bases, in frame from base 1. Notes on this clonotype: The target of this receptor is not known. No much larger clone exists at a distance of one base, and base qualities are not known.

Summary of the overall study and its limitations: There was a strong correlation between observed TCR beta diversity and the percentage of naive T cells measured by flow cytometry. Compared with the aged group, more naive CD4+ T cells, fewer expanded clones and increased TCR diversity were shown by the long-lived group, suggesting age selection. Bulk unsorted PBMC profiling prevented conclusive comparison of naive and antigen-experienced compartments. Estimates of total diversity based on one million sequenced T cells were considered lower bounds and underestimates. As age increased, observed TCR beta diversity per million T cells dropped in a roughly linear way, and a significant reduction was already evident by age around 41. Because donor CMV infection status was unknown, age-related changes in expanded clonotypes were potentially confounded.

The library relied on 5' RACE. Instrument on record: Illumina HiSeq 2500. A second PCR of roughly 7 to 12 cycles was run with a J-beta primer mix and a sample-barcoded 5' primer. A unique molecular identifier was introduced onto each TCR beta cDNA molecule by a template-switch 5' adaptor carrying 12 random nucleotides. Each sample yielded at least 3 million CDR3-containing paired-end reads. First-strand cDNA synthesis was performed from all RNA using the Mint cDNA synthesis kit, with priming by a TRBC-specific oligonucleotide. Following uracil-DNA glycosylase treatment, all cDNA underwent a first 18-cycle PCR with the universal primers M1SS and BC2_uni_R. In the authors' own workflow: For normalization, 1 million high-quality reads were randomly selected from each sample, with every read carrying a distinct molecular identifier. Reads with shared molecular identifiers were discarded instead of being binned into consensus sequences. MiTCR, with a Q25 quality threshold and the strictest error-elimination algorithm, was used for CDR3 identification, clonotype clustering and error correction. A nonparametric unseen species model using Euler transformation provided a lower-bound estimate of total TCR beta diversity. TCRdb trimmed public reads at Q25 via fastp, called clones via MiXCR and kept in-frame beta chains. Identical CDR3 protein sequences are pooled into one entry, listed with their most common genes and DNA. In this record, the V and J calls reflect TCRdb's handling and not the investigators' own analysis. The sample table lists more than 1,400,000 distinct CDR3 sequences, around two fifths of them with a count of one. Clones ranked in the top ten supply approximately 7.9% of the sample.

The donors were around 39 Caucasian individuals from Russia, aged roughly 6 to 90 years, who were systemically healthy. Roughly 9 milliliters of peripheral blood were drawn from each donor into EDTA-treated Vacutainer tubes. PBMCs were isolated by Ficoll-Paque density-gradient centrifugation, with at least 6 million obtained per sample. Trizol reagent was used to extract total RNA from the PBMCs, yielding at least 6 micrograms per sample. Naive CD45RAhigh/CD27high T cell percentages were measured by flow cytometry on a PBMC aliquot from every donor. The sequence was collected from a woman in her late teens or twenties in good health. Rearrangement joined TRBV27 to TRBJ1-5, with the D gene uncertain. The sequenced sample was blood. The nucleotide sequence reads as follows: TGTGCCAGCAGTCCCTCATCGGGCCTCAATCAGCCCCAGCATTTT. This is translated as CASSPSSGLNQPQHF.